The 23 T cell receptor beta chains in this list originate from one sample, sequenced in a study of identical twins. TCRdb re-called the 5' RACE reads through MiXCR, storing one row per CDR3 protein. In the table there are roughly 250,000 distinct CDR3 sequences, 6% to 8% of which are singletons. The same data also contributed to another study, on yellow fever vaccine responses in identical twins.

Sequencing was carried out using CD8+ T cells sorted from blood. The receptors were gathered from a woman aged 18-35 years in good health.

This clonotype came up many times. This rearrangement joins TRBV27 to TRBJ1-2; D might be TRBD1 (5 bases). Trimming stripped 5 bases from V and 7 bases from J, with 8 bases between. From germline, CDR1 is MNHEY and CDR2 SMNVEV (reference sequence). There are 11 residues in the CDR3. CDR3 DNA: TGTGCCAGCAGTAAAGGGGCTGGCTACACCTTC. It codes for CASSKGAGYTF.

This sequence joins TRBV6-5 and TRBJ1-5; D gene ambiguous. V lost 0 bases and J 5 bases, leaving 5 bases between the germline ends. The germline CDR1 and CDR2 sequences are MNHEY and SVGAGI. This CDR3 is 13 amino acids long. The CDR3 nucleotides read TGTGCCAGCAGTTACTCGTGGGATCAGCCCCAGCATTTT. Translating it yields CASSYSWDQPQHF.

In its sample, this clonotype was seen many times. The chain uses TRBV3-1 and TRBJ2-5; D unresolved. Germline V gene lookup returns CDR1 LGHDT and CDR2 YNNKEL (reference sequence). V lost 4 bases to trimming and J lost 4 bases, with 19 bases between them. The length of the CDR3 is 16 residues. The CDR3 DNA sequence: TGTGCCAGCAGCCTTTTCACCGGGCCCGCGGTAGAGACCCAGTACTTC. Encoded protein: CASSLFTGPAVETQYF.

The chain is built from TRBV15 and TRBJ1-1, with a tentative D call TRBD1 (6 bases). Per germline, CDR1 LNHNV and CDR2 YYDKDF (reference sequence). The CDR3 covers 14 residues. V was shortened by 8 bases and J by 2 bases, with 15 bases between the two germline ends. The CDR3 DNA sequence: TGTGCCACCGGACAGCGGTTATCTAACACTGAAGCTTTCTTT. Protein sequence: CATGQRLSNTEAFF.

This clonotype was seen more than once but under ten times. The chain carries TRBV4-1 and TRBJ2-3, with 12 bases aligning to TRBD2. Germline V gene sequence: CDR1 MGHRA, CDR2 YSYEKL. The CDR3 extends over 16 amino acids. After removal of 2 bases from V and 5 bases from J, the junction contained 5 bases not matched to a gene. Here the CDR3 reads CASSQRLAGVGDTQYF. DNA for the CDR3: TGCGCCAGCAGCCAAAGACTAGCGGGGGTGGGAGATACGCAGTATTTT.

This clonotype was observed many times. The chain combines TRBV11-2 with TRBJ2-1; D gene uncertain. The CDR3 totals 11 residues. The V end lost 6 bases, the J end lost 8 bases, and 8 bases lay between the germline ends. Germline V gives CDR1 SGHAT, CDR2 FQNNGV. The CDR3 DNA sequence: TGTGCCAGCAGTTTGGGCTATGAGCAGTTCTTC. Its translation is CASSLGYEQFF.

This clonotype has ten or more counts. The chain recombines TRBV7-9 with TRBJ1-1; tentatively, D is TRBD1 (6 bases). The CDR3 is 14 amino acids. The V gene's germline CDR1 is SEHNR and CDR2 FQNEAQ (reference sequence). Deletions cut 11 bases from V and 4 bases from J, with 20 bases between. In DNA, the CDR3 is TGTGCCCTCAGGGAGGGGGGCGCGGGCACTGAAGCTTTCTTT. Translated, it gives CALREGGAGTEAFF.

The table lists this clonotype with a few counts. The gene calls are TRBV9 and TRBJ1-5, with D unresolved. The CDR3 contains 14 residues. V lost 0 bases and J 5 bases, leaving 9 bases between the germline ends. CDR1 and CDR2 from the germline V gene are SGDLS and YYNGEE. CDR3 protein: CASSVGQVHQPQHF. The CDR3, as DNA: TGTGCCAGCAGCGTAGGGCAGGTTCATCAGCCCCAGCATTTT.

This clonotype was picked up many times. J is TRBJ2-4 and V is TRBV28; 7 bases map to TRBD1. V gave up 5 bases and J gave up 10 bases; unmatched junction bases: 14. This CDR3 region has 15 residues. Looked up from germline, CDR1 is MDHEN and CDR2 is SYDVKM. CDR3: CASSPLSIDREIQYF. The DNA of the CDR3 is TGTGCCAGCAGTCCCCTTTCTATCGACAGGGAAATTCAGTACTTC.

The J gene is TRBJ2-1, the V gene TRBV27; 10 bases fit TRBD2. The trim removed 2 bases at V and 4 bases at J, leaving 2 bases unmatched. Germline CDR1 MNHEY, CDR2 SMNVEV (reference sequence). The CDR3 sequence is 15 residues long. As DNA, the CDR3 is TGTGCCAGCAGTTTAGGGACTAGCGCTTACAATGAGCAGTTCTTC. The encoded protein is CASSLGTSAYNEQFF.

V usage is TRBV4-1 and J usage is TRBJ2-3; a weak D match, TRBD2 (5 bases). V was cut by 3 bases and J by 0 bases, with 10 bases left in between. Germline V gene sequence: CDR1 MGHRA, CDR2 YSYEKL. This CDR3 is built from 15 residues. The CDR3 DNA reads TGCGCCAGCAGCCACGCGGGTAGTAGCACAGATACGCAGTATTTT. Translation gives CASSHAGSSTDTQYF.

This clonotype was observed a handful of times. The chain has TRBV12-3 or TRBV12-4 and TRBJ2-5; D unresolved. Trimming removed 2 bases from V and 5 bases from J, with 9 bases in between. The CDR3 is 13 amino acids. The CDR3 region has the DNA TGTGCCAGCAGTTTACGTTATGGGGAGACCCAGTACTTC. This codes for CASSLRYGETQYF.

This clonotype turned up a few times. The chain is built from TRBV20-1 and TRBJ2-1; D unresolved. With 5 bases removed from V and 9 bases from J, the gap between germline ends came to 11 bases. This CDR3 region has 11 residues. Germline V gene data show CDR1 as DFQATT and CDR2 as SNEGSKA (reference sequence). The CDR3 region is CSAPLAVEQFF. As DNA, the CDR3 is TGCAGTGCTCCTCTGGCGGTTGAGCAGTTCTTC.

V and J are TRBV7-8 and TRBJ2-7, with D possibly being TRBD2 (5 bases). V was pared by 7 bases and J by 7 bases, with 14 bases between. The CDR3 runs 12 residues. Germline assignment: CDR1 SGHVS and CDR2 FQNEAQ. The CDR3 nucleotides read TGTGCCAGCACCGACCTGAGAGGGGAGCAGTACTTC. This sequence encodes CASTDLRGEQYF.

This clonotype came up many times. The V gene is TRBV5-1, the J gene TRBJ1-1; 10 bases map to TRBD1. CDR1 SGHRS and CDR2 YFSETQ come from the germline V gene. The CDR3 runs 15 residues. Losses at the gene ends were 4 bases for V and 2 bases for J; bases not matched to a gene: 5. The CDR3 nucleotides read TGCGCCAGCAGCGATCGGACAGGGGGTAACACTGAAGCTTTCTTT. It codes for CASSDRTGGNTEAFF. The full variable domain, rest sourced from reference TRBV5-1 and TRBJ1-1, is KAGVTQTPRYLIKTRGQQVTLSCSPISGHRSVSWYQQTPGQGLQFLFEYFSETQRNKGNFPGRFSGRQFSNSRSEMNVSTLELGDSALYLCASSDRTGGNTEAFFGQGTRLTVV.

There are many counts of this clonotype. As DNA, the CDR3 is TGCGCCAGCAGCTTGTTGTCTAGCGTCCAAGAGACCCAGTACTTC. This codes for CASSLLSSVQETQYF. V usage is TRBV5-1 and J usage is TRBJ2-5, with D perhaps matching TRBD2 (6 bases). V was pared by 1 base and J by 1 base, with 11 bases between. Germline V gives CDR1 SGHRS, CDR2 YFSETQ. There are 15 residues in the CDR3.

Many counts were recorded for this clonotype. The chain carries TRBV28 and TRBJ2-7; perhaps TRBD1 as D (6 bases). With 6 bases removed from V and 5 bases from J, the gap between germline ends came to 17 bases. This CDR3 region has 14 residues. Germline V CDR1 and CDR2: MDHEN, SYDVKM. The CDR3 sequence: CASSLGGDLNEQYF. The CDR3 bases are TGTGCCAGCAGCCTAGGGGGAGACCTAAACGAGCAGTACTTC.

V usage is TRBV10-1 and J usage is TRBJ2-2, with D unclear. Trimming took off 6 bases at V and 1 base at J, with 6 bases between the two ends. The germline V gene encodes CDR1 WNHNN and CDR2 SYGVQD (reference sequence). This CDR3 is built from 13 residues. The CDR3 nucleotides are TGCGCCAGCAGGGATGGGAACACCGGGGAGCTGTTTTTT. It encodes CASRDGNTGELFF.

At least ten counts were recorded for this clonotype. The DNA for the CDR3 is TGTGCCAGCCGAGGGGGTAGCGGCGATGAGCAGTTCTTC. Amino acids: CASRGGSGDEQFF. The chain employs TRBV27 and TRBJ2-1; D tentatively fits TRBD1 or TRBD2 (6 bases each). The CDR3 totals 13 residues. The V gene lost 8 bases and the J gene lost 8 bases, with 16 bases spanning the gap. Germline assignment: CDR1 MNHEY and CDR2 SMNVEV (reference sequence).

This clonotype was counted a few times. The V call is TRBV20-1, the J call TRBJ2-2; TRBD1 agrees at 9 bases. The germline CDR1 and CDR2 sequences are DFQATT and SNEGSKA (reference sequence). After removal of 3 bases from V and 4 bases from J, the junction contained 6 bases not matched to a gene. The CDR3 totals 15 residues. In DNA, the CDR3 is TGCAGTGCTAGTTCGACAGGGGGACTCACCGGGGAGCTGTTTTTT. Its translation is CSASSTGGLTGELFF.

This clonotype was seen a handful of times. In nucleotides, the CDR3 is TGTGCCAGCAGTTTCGGGGAGCTCTCCTACGAGCAGTACTTC. Translating gives CASSFGELSYEQYF. The chain links TRBV12-3 or TRBV12-4 to TRBJ2-7; possible D gene TRBD2, 5 bases. The CDR3 totals 14 residues. V shed 3 bases and J shed 0 bases, with 9 bases lying between them.

The sample holds many counts of this clonotype. CDR3: CASIGPETGNEKLFF. CDR3 nucleotides: TGTGCCAGCATCGGACCCGAGACAGGGAATGAAAAACTGTTTTTT. This chain uses TRBV28 with TRBJ1-4, with TRBD1 matching 7 bases. This CDR3 region has 15 residues. Germline CDR1 reads MDHEN; CDR2 reads SYDVKM. V was clipped by 7 bases and J by 5 bases; unmatched bases: 10.

This clonotype has a count of ten or more. In nucleotides, the CDR3 is TGTGCCAGCAGCCCCGGACAGGGCTACTACGAGCAGTACGTC. Its protein is CASSPGQGYYEQYV. The chain recombines TRBV7-2 with TRBJ2-7, with 8 positions matching TRBD1. Trimming removed 5 bases from V and 3 bases from J; junction bases left unmatched: 6. Germline CDR1 is SGHTA and CDR2 is FQGNSA. The CDR3 sequence is 14 residues long.